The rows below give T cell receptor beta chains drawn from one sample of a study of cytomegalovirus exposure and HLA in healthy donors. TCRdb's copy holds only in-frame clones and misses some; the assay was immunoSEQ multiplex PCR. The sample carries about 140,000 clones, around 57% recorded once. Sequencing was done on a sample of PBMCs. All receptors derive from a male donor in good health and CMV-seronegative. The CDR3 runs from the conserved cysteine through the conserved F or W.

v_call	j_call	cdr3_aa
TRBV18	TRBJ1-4	CASSLQGPFPEKLFF
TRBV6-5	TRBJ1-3	CASSYSIGAGNTIYF
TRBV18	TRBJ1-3	CASPTEAGGNTIYF
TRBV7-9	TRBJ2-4	CATRAGGPKNIQYF
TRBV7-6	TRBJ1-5	CASSEMAGNHQPQHF
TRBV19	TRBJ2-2	CASSIRGVPHTGELFF
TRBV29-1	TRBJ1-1	CSVDVGGDQRALF
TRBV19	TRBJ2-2	CASSIAAAVGSGELFF
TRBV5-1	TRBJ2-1	CATALAGANEQFF
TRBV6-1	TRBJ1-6	CASHPPAGNNSPLHF
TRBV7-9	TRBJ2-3	CASSLDAGADTQYF
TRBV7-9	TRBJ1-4	CSSSFAVEKLFF
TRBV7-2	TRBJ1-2	CASTEPPDYGYTF
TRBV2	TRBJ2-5	CASSESGGWETQYF
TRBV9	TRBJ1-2	CASSSRQGAYGYTF
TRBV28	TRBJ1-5	CASREGGGTQPQHF
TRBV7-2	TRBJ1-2	CASKNLTDYGYTF
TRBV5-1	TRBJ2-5	CASRGTGQETQYF
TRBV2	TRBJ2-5	CASSEALPSGGFETQYF
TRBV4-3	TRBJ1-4	CASSPFGVQGNGKLFF
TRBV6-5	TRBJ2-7	CAISEGRGYEQYF
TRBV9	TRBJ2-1	CASSVIGGGHYNEQFF
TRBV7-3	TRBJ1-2	CASSQDRDKGYTF
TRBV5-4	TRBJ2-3	CASRAGDLTDTQYF
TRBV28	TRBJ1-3	CASSSLGLGLVNTIYF
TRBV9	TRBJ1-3	CASSVVDRGNTIYF
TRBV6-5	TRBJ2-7	CASRRDFAYEQYF
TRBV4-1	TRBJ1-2	CASSQVGGTGNGYTF
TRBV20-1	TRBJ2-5	CSGHHQETQYF
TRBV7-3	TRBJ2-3	CASSFKGEDTQYF
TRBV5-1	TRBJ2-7	CASSLFPGGRDEQYF
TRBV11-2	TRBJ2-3	CASSRAGLSTDTQYF
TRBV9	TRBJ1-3	CASSVGRVPGNTIYF